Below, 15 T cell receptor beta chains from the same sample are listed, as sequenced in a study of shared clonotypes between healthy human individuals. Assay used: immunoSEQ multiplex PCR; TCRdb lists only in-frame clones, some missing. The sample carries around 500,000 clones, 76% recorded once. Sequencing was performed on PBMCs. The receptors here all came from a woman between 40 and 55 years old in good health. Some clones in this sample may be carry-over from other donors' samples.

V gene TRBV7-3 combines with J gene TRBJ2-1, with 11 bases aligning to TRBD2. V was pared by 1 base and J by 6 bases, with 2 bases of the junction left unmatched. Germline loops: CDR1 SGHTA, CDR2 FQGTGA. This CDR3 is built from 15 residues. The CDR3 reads CASSLRLAGRNEQFF. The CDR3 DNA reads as TGTGCCAGCAGCTTAAGACTAGCGGGACGCAATGAGCAGTTCTTC.

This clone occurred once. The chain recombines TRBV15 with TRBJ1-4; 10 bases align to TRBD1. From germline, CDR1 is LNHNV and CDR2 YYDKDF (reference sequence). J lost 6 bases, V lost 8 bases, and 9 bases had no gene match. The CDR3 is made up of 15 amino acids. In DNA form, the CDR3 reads TGTGCCACCGCCCGGGACAGGGGATGGGATGAAAAACTGTTTTTT. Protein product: CATARDRGWDEKLFF.

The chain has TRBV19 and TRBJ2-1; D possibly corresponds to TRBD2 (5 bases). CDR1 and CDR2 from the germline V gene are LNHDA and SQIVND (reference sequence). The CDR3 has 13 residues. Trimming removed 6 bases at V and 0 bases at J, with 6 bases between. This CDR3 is CASSRGSYNEQFF. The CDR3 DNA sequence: TGTGCCAGTAGCCGGGGCTCCTACAATGAGCAGTTCTTC.

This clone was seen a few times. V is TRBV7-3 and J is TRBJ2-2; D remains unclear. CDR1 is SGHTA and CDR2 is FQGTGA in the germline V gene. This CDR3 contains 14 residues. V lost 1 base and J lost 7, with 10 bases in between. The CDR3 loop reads CASSLSPGGGELFF. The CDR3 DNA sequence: TGTGCCAGCAGCTTAAGTCCAGGCGGCGGGGAGCTGTTTTTT.

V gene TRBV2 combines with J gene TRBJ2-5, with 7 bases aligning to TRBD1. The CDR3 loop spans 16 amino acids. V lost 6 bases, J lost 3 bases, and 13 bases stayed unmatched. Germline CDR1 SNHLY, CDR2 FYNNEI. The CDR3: CASSLSPGTDEETQYF. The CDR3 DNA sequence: TGTGCCAGCAGCCTAAGTCCCGGGACAGATGAAGAGACCCAGTACTTC.

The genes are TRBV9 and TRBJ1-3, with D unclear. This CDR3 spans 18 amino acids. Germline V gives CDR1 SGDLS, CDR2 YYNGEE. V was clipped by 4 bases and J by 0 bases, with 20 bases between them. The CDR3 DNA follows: TGTGCCAGCAGCCCCTCAAGTCTGGGCTCCAGCTCTGGAAACACCATATATTTT. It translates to CASSPSSLGSSSGNTIYF.

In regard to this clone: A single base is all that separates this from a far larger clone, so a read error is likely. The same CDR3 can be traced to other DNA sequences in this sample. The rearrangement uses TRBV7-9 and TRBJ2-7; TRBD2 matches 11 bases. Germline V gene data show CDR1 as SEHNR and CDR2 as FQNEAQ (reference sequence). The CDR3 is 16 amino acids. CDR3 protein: CASSLAGGPTRYEQYF. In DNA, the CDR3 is TGCGCCAGCAGCTTAGCGGGAGGGCCCACTAGATACGAGCAGTACTTC.

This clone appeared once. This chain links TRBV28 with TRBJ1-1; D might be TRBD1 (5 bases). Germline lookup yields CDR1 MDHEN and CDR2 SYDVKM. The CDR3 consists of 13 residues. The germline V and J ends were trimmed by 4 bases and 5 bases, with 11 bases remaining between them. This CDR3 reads CASSWLGVTEAFF. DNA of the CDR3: TGTGCCAGCAGTTGGCTGGGGGTGACTGAAGCTTTCTTT.

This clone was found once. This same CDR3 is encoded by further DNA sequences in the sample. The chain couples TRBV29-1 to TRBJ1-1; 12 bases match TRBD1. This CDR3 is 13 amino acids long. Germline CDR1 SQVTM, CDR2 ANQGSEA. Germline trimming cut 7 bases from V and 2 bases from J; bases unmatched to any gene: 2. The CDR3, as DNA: TGCAGCGCCGGGACAGGGGGCAACACTGAAGCTTTCTTT. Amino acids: CSAGTGGNTEAFF.

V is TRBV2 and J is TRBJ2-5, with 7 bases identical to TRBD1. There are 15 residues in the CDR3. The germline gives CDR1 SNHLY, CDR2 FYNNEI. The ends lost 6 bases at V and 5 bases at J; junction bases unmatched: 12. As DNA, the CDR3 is TGTGCCAGCAGCGCGACAGGGTATAGGTCCGAGACCCAGTACTTC. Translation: CASSATGYRSETQYF. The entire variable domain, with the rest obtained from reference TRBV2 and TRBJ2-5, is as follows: EPEVTQTPSHQVTQMGQEVILRCVPISNHLYFYWYRQILGQKVEFLVSFYNNEISEKSEIFDDQFSVERPDGSNFTLKIRSTKLEDSAMYFCASSATGYRSETQYFGPGTRLLVL.

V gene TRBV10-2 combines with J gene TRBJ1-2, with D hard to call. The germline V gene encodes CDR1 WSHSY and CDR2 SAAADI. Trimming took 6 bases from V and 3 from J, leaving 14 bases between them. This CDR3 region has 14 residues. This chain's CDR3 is CASRRAEEDYGYTF. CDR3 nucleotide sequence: TGCGCCAGCAGGCGGGCAGAGGAGGACTATGGCTACACCTTC.

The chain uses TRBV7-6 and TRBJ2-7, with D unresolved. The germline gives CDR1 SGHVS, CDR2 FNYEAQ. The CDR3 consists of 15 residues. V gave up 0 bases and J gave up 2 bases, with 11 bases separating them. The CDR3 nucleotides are TGTGCCAGCAGCTTAGCGCCTAGTGACGCCTACGAGCAGTACTTC. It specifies CASSLAPSDAYEQYF.

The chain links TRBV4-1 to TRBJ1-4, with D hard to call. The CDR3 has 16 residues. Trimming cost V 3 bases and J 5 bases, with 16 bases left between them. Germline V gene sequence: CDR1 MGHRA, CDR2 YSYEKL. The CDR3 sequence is CASSHTPGVTNEKLFF. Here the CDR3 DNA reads TGCGCCAGCAGCCACACCCCGGGAGTTACGAATGAAAAACTGTTTTTT.

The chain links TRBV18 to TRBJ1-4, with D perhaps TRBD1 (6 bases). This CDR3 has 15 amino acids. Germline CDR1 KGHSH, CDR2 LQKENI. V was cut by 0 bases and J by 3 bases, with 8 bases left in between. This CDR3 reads CASSPPQGSNEKLFF. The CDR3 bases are TGTGCCAGCTCACCACCACAGGGCTCTAATGAAAAACTGTTTTTT.

CDR3 amino acids: CAISTGLGGQETQYF. The CDR3 DNA follows: TGTGCCATCAGTACGGGACTAGGCGGACAAGAGACCCAGTACTTC. V usage is TRBV10-3 and J usage is TRBJ2-5; 8 positions match TRBD2. Germline CDR1 reads ENHRY; CDR2 reads SYGVKD. The CDR3 runs 15 residues. Trimming cost V 5 bases and J 2 bases; bases outside gene matches: 7.